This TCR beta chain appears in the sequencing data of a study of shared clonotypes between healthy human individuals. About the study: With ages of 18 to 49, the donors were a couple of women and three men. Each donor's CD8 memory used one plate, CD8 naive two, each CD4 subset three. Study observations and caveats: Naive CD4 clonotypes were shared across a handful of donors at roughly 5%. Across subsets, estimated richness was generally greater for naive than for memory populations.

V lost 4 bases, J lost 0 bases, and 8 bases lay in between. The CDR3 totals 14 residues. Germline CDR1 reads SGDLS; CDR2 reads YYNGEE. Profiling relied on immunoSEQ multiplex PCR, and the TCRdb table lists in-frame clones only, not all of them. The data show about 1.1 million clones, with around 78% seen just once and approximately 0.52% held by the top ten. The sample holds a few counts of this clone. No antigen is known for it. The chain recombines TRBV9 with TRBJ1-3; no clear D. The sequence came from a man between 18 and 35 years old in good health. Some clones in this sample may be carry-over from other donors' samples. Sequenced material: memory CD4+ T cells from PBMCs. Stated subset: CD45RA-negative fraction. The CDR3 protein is CASSPIVSGNTIYF. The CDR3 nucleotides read TGTGCCAGCAGCCCAATCGTCTCTGGAAACACCATATATTTT. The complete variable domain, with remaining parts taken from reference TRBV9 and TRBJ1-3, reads DSGVTQTPKHLITATGQRVTLRCSPRSGDLSVYWYQQSLDQGLQFLIQYYNGEERAKGNILERFSAQQFPDLHSELNLSSLELGDSALYFCASSPIVSGNTIYFGEGSWLTVV.